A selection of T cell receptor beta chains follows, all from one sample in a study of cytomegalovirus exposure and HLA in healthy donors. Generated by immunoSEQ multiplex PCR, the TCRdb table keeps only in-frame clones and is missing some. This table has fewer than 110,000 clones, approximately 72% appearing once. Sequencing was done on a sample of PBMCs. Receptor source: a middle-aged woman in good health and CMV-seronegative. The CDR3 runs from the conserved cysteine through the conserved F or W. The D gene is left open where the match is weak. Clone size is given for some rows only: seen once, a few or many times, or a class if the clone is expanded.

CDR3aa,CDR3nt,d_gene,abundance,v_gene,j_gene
CASSLTDGAYEQYF,TGTGCCAGCAGCCTAACCGACGGAGCCTACGAGCAGTACTTC,-,few,TRBV6-5,TRBJ2-7
CASSHGSSAGARARVKQYF,TGTGCCAGCAGCCACGGAAGTAGCGCAGGGGCGCGGGCCAGGGTTAAGCAGTACTTC,-,-,TRBV7-9,TRBJ2-7
CASSLPGYGYTF,TGTGCCAGCAGCTTGCCGGGTTATGGCTACACCTTC,-,-,TRBV7-9,TRBJ1-2
CASRALGGYYSNQPQHF,TGTGCCAGCAGAGCCCTTGGGGGGTATTATAGCAATCAGCCCCAGCATTTT,-,-,TRBV27,TRBJ1-5
CASSNRSKIETQYF,TGCGCCAGCAGTAACAGGAGCAAGATTGAGACCCAGTACTTC,-,-,TRBV5-1,TRBJ2-5
CSSSLGLAGVTQYF,TGTTCCAGCAGCTTAGGTCTAGCGGGAGTTACGCAGTATTTT,TRBD2,-,TRBV7-9,TRBJ2-3
CASRTGGYEGLKIF,TGTGCCAGCAGGACAGGGGGCTATGAAGGTTTGAAGATCTTC,TRBD1,once,TRBV19,TRBJ2-1
CASTPPGDTEAFF,TGTGCCAGCACCCCTCCGGGGGACACTGAAGCTTTCTTT,-,-,TRBV7-9,TRBJ1-1
CSAAGVDEQFF,TGCAGTGCTGCGGGAGTCGATGAGCAGTTCTTC,TRBD2,-,TRBV20-1,TRBJ2-1
CASSGISGTSGGFETQYF,TGTGCCAGCAGTGGCATAAGCGGGACTAGCGGGGGGTTCGAGACCCAGTACTTC,TRBD2,-,TRBV6-1,TRBJ2-5
CASRGTIFQFF,TGTGCCAGCAGGGGGACTATATTCCAGTTCTTC,TRBD2,-,TRBV27,TRBJ2-1
CASSVGGTKHGYTF,TGTGCCAGCAGTGTCGGGGGGACAAAACATGGCTACACCTTC,-,once,TRBV6-1,TRBJ1-2
CASQTVPYNEQFF,TGTGCCAGCCAGACAGTCCCCTACAATGAGCAGTTCTTC,-,-,TRBV11-2,TRBJ2-1
CASSLVGTGVNEQFF,TGCGCCAGCAGCTTGGTTGGGACAGGGGTCAATGAGCAGTTCTTC,TRBD1,-,TRBV5-1,TRBJ2-1
CASSGLAGGPFTGELFF,TGTGCCAGCTCGGGACTAGCGGGAGGACCTTTCACCGGGGAGCTGTTTTTT,TRBD2,-,TRBV27,TRBJ2-2
CASGPTGFGTEAFF,TGTGCTAGTGGACCGACAGGGTTCGGTACTGAAGCTTTCTTT,TRBD1,-,TRBV12-5,TRBJ1-1
CASSFRDERDTQYF,TGTGCCAGCAGCTTTCGGGATGAGAGAGATACGCAGTATTTT,-,-,TRBV7-9,TRBJ2-3
CASRWAGVETQYF,TGTGCCAGCAGATGGGCGGGAGTTGAGACCCAGTACTTC,TRBD2,once,TRBV27,TRBJ2-5
CASSPRPDRVTEAFF,TGTGCCAGCTCACCTAGACCAGATCGGGTCACTGAAGCTTTCTTT,-,-,TRBV18,TRBJ1-1
CASSPTGGTAGANVLTF,TGTGCCAGCAGCCCAACGGGAGGCACAGCTGGGGCCAACGTCCTGACTTTC,TRBD2,few,TRBV7-8,TRBJ2-6
CASRGQPYTGELFF,TGTGCCAGCCGGGGACAGCCATACACCGGGGAGCTGTTTTTT,TRBD1,-,TRBV6-5,TRBJ2-2
CASSLHVGQLAPGGEQFF,TGTGCCAGCAGCCTCCATGTGGGGCAGCTAGCTCCAGGGGGGGAGCAGTTCTTC,-,once,TRBV16,TRBJ2-1
CASSPRLAGVHYEQYF,TGTGCCAGCAGCCCTAGACTAGCGGGAGTCCACTACGAGCAGTACTTC,TRBD2,few,TRBV5-4,TRBJ2-7
CASSATRNRGEQYF,TGTGCCAGCAGCGCAACACGAAACAGGGGGGAGCAGTACTTC,TRBD1,-,TRBV11-2,TRBJ2-7
CASSLGSSGNTIYF,TGCGCCAGCAGCTTGGGTAGCTCTGGAAACACCATATATTTT,-,-,TRBV5-1,TRBJ1-3
CASSPELGLLAGSYNEQFF,TGTGCCAGCAGCCCAGAGTTAGGTTTACTAGCGGGGTCCTACAATGAGCAGTTCTTC,TRBD2,-,TRBV7-9,TRBJ2-1
CASSPGQGAIGYGYTF,TGTGCCAGTAGTCCCGGACAGGGGGCTATTGGCTATGGCTACACCTTC,TRBD1,-,TRBV19,TRBJ1-2
CASSRLSGRVEQYF,TGTGCCAGCAGTCGACTGAGCGGGAGGGTCGAGCAGTACTTC,TRBD2,-,TRBV6-5,TRBJ2-7
CASSQETSGGADEQFF,TGCGCCAGCAGCCAAGAGACTAGCGGGGGGGCCGATGAGCAGTTCTTC,TRBD2,-,TRBV4-3,TRBJ2-1
CASSIKVLGGYTF,TGTGCCAGTAGTATTAAGGTGTTGGGCGGCTACACCTTC,-,-,TRBV19,TRBJ1-2
CASSLQGSNEQFF,TGCGCCAGCAGCTTACAGGGATCCAATGAGCAGTTCTTC,-,-,TRBV5-1,TRBJ2-1